This TCR beta chain derives from a study of cytomegalovirus exposure and HLA in healthy donors. Germline CDR1 is SQVTM and CDR2 is ANQGSEA. The germline V and J ends were trimmed by 2 bases and 3 bases, with 14 bases remaining between them. CDR3 length: 14 residues. TCRdb's table, derived via immunoSEQ multiplex PCR, lists solely in-frame clones and lacks some. The sample holds over 60,000 clones, just over 95% seen once. This sequence joins TRBV29-1 and TRBJ2-7; perhaps TRBD2 as D (5 bases). This receptor was identified in a woman younger than 35 in good health and CMV-seropositive. The sequenced sample was PBMCs. CDR3 amino acids: CSVEFGVGNYEQYF. CDR3 nucleotides: TGCAGCGTTGAATTCGGGGTTGGGAACTACGAGCAGTACTTC.